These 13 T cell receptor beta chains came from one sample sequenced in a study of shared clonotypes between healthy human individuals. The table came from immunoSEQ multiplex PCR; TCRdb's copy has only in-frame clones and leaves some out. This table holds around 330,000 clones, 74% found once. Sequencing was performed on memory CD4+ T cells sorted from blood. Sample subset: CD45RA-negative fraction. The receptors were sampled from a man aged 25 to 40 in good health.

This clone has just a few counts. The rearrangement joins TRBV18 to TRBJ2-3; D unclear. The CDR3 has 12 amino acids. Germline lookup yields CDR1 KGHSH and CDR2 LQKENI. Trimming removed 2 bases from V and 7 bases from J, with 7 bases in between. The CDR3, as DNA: TGTGCCAGCTCACCAGAAGGAAATACGCAGTATTTT. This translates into CASSPEGNTQYF.

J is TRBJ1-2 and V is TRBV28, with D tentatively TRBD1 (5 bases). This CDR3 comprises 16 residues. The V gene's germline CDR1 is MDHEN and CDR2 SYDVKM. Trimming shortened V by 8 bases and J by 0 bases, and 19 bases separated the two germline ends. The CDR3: CASETTEKQANYGYTF. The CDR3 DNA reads TGTGCCAGCGAAACGACAGAAAAACAAGCTAACTATGGCTACACCTTC.

The CDR3 DNA reads TGCGCCAGCAGCCAAGGGTACAGGGGGTCAGATACGCAGTATTTT. Encoded protein: CASSQGYRGSDTQYF. The chain employs TRBV4-3 and TRBJ2-3, with 8 positions matching TRBD1. After removal of 1 base from V and 4 bases from J, the junction contained 4 bases not matched to a gene. The CDR3 is 15 amino acids. Germline V gene data show CDR1 as LGHNA and CDR2 as YSLEER.

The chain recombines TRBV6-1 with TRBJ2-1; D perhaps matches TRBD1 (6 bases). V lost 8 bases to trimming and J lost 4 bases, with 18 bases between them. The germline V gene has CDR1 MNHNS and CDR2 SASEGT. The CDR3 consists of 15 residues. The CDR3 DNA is TGTGCCAGCTCAACAAACAGGGTGGCGTACAATGAGCAGTTCTTC. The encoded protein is CASSTNRVAYNEQFF.

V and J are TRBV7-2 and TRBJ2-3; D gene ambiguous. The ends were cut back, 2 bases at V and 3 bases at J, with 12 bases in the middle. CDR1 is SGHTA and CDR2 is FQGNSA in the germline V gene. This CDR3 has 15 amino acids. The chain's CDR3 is CASSLFGRWTDTQYF. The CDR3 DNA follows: TGTGCCAGCAGCTTATTCGGCAGATGGACAGATACGCAGTATTTT.

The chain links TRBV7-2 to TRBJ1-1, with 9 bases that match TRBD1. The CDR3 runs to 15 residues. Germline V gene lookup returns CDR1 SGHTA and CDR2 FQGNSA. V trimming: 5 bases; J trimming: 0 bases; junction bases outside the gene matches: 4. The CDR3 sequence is CASSRDRVMNTEAFF. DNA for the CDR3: TGTGCCAGCAGCCGGGACAGGGTGATGAACACTGAAGCTTTCTTT.

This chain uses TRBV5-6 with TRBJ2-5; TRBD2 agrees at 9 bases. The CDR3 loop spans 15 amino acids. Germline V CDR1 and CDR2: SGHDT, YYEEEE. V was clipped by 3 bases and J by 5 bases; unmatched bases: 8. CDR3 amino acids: CASSSWGTSIETQYF. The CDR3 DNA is TGTGCCAGCAGCTCCTGGGGGACTAGCATTGAGACCCAGTACTTC.

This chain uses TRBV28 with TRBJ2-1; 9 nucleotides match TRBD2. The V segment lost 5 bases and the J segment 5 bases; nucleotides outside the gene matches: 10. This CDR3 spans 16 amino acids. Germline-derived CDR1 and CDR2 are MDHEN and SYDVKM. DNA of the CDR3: TGTGCCAGCAGTACATTAGCGGGAGTGGATGACAATGAGCAGTTCTTC. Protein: CASSTLAGVDDNEQFF.

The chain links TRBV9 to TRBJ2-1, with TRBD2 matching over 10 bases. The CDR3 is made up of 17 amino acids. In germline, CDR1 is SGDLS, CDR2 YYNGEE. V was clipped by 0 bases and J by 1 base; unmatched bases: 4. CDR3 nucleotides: TGTGCCAGCAGCGTAGGGGGACTAGCGAGATCCTACAATGAGCAGTTCTTC. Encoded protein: CASSVGGLARSYNEQFF.

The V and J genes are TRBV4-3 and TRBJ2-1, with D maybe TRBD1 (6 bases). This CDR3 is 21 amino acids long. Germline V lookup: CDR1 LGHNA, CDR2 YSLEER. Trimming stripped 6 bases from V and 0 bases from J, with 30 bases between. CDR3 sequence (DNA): TGCGCCAGCAGTCGCTACCCTCCGACAGGAATAAGTGGGGACTCCTACAATGAGCAGTTCTTC. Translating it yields CASSRYPPTGISGDSYNEQFF.

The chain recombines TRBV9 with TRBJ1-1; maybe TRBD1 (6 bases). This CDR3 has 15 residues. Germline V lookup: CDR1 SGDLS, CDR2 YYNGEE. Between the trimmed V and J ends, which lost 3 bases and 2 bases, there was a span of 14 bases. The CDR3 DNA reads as TGTGCCAGCAGCGCGAGGGAGGGGACAAACACTGAAGCTTTCTTT. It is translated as CASSAREGTNTEAFF.

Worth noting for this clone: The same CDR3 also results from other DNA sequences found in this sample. CDR3: CSVADRANYGYTF. The CDR3 DNA sequence: TGCAGCGTTGCGGACAGAGCTAACTATGGCTACACCTTC. The chain carries TRBV29-1 and TRBJ1-2, with D possibly being TRBD1 (6 bases). From germline, CDR1 is SQVTM and CDR2 ANQGSEA. Trimming took off 4 bases at V and 0 bases at J, with 9 bases between the two ends. This CDR3 is built from 13 residues.

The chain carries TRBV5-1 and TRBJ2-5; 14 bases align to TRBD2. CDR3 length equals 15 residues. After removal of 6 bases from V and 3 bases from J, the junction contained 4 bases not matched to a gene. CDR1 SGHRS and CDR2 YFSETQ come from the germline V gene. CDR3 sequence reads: CASKTSGRAEETQYF. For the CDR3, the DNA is TGCGCCAGCAAGACTAGCGGGAGGGCCGAAGAGACCCAGTACTTC.